This T cell receptor beta chain emerged from a study of early stage breast cancer tumors. Study-wide background: ER+/PR+/HER2- status applied to about 70% of the 16 invasive breast tumors. Samples were sequenced at about 9.7-fold average coverage.

Sequencing was performed with immunoSEQ multiplex PCR; in TCRdb, only in-frame clones are kept and a portion is missing. The data contain roughly 30,000 clones, more than 80% of them singletons. The CDR3 runs 17 residues. Per germline, CDR1 KGHSH and CDR2 LQKENI. With 3 bases clipped from V and 2 bases from J, the junction kept 11 bases outside the gene matches. Study-level findings and limits: Tumors had roughly 2.3-fold higher T cell density and higher clonality than adjacent normal breast tissue.

Turning to this clone: Its specificity is unknown.

The chain recombines TRBV18 with TRBJ2-7; 9 positions agree with TRBD2. Specimen: blood. This TCR was recovered from a person between 60 and 70 years old with breast cancer. CDR3 residues: CASSPSSSGTSPYEQYF. In DNA, the CDR3 is TGTGCCAGCTCACCTTCGAGTTCCGGGACTAGCCCCTACGAGCAGTACTTC.